The TCR beta chain under discussion was sequenced for a study of CD8 T cells in Susac syndrome (dated by TCRdb to the late 2010s). At the level of the whole study: Repertoire sequencing was used to test whether CD8+ T cell activation and differentiation in Susac syndrome was antigen driven.

High-throughput TCR beta sequencing profiled peripheral blood CD8+ and CD4+ T cells from healthy donors, Susac syndrome patients and multiple sclerosis patients. Healthy donors were age- and sex-matched controls. CD8+ TEMRA cells were enriched by FACS, while bulk CD8+ and CD4+ T cells were purified by magnetic negative isolation. Blood was collected in EDTA tubes and processed within 24 hours, with PBMCs isolated through density gradient centrifugation. PBMCs intended for TCR sequencing were cryopreserved in liquid nitrogen and were subsequently thawed in a 37 degrees C water bath. The sorted or isolated CD4+, CD8+ and CD8+ TEMRA cells reached a purity of at least 90%. V is shortened by 6 bases, J by 4 bases, and the region joining them spans 12 bases. Including cysteine and phenylalanine, the CDR3 has 13 amino acids. This entry keeps only the CDR3 DNA: 39 bases, framed from base 1. RNA was extracted with the RNeasy kit and roughly 0.5 to 1 ug was reverse transcribed using random hexamers. The immunoSEQ multiplex PCR assay, covering 54 Vbeta and 13 Jbeta segments, was used to amplify TCR beta CDR3 regions. To correct PCR amplification bias, a synthetic template baseline was used for both primer optimization and computational correction. In the source study's methods: Only productive sequences were kept, with reads annotated to V, D and J genes according to IMGT and analyzed in immunoSEQ Analyzer. To calculate clonality, Shannon entropy was normalized by log2 of the number of productive unique sequences and then subtracted from one. Public and private clones were assessed among the 100 most prevalent clones of each patient and control. Clones were defined as Susac-specific when absent from the healthy and MS cohorts, from fewer than 1,300 published viral clones and from other ImmuneACCESS disease sequences. TCRdb ran its own pipeline on the public reads, namely fastp trimming at Q25 and MiXCR clone calling, and kept in-frame beta chains. Rows matching on CDR3 protein sequence are summarized as one entry with the most common DNA and genes. These V and J calls originate from TCRdb's pipeline instead of the authors' own analysis. For this sample there are around 170,000 distinct CDR3 sequences; approximately 90% appear just once. Approximately 0.073% of the sample lies in the top ten.

Results and caveats for the whole study, not just this receptor: The number of individuals in the TCR sequencing and HLA analysis was recognized as being relatively small.

Remarks on this clonotype: There is no known antigen for this receptor. No base qualities exist here, and no much larger clone lies one base off it.

The sequence was collected from a human donor in good health. The material sequenced was CD4+ T cells from PBMCs. This receptor chain uses TRBV12-3 or TRBV12-4 and TRBJ1-1; a tentative D call is TRBD1 (6 bases match). The nucleotide sequence reads TGTGCCAGCAGAAAACAGGGATCCACTGAAGCTTTCTTT. Its amino acids are CASRKQGSTEAFF.